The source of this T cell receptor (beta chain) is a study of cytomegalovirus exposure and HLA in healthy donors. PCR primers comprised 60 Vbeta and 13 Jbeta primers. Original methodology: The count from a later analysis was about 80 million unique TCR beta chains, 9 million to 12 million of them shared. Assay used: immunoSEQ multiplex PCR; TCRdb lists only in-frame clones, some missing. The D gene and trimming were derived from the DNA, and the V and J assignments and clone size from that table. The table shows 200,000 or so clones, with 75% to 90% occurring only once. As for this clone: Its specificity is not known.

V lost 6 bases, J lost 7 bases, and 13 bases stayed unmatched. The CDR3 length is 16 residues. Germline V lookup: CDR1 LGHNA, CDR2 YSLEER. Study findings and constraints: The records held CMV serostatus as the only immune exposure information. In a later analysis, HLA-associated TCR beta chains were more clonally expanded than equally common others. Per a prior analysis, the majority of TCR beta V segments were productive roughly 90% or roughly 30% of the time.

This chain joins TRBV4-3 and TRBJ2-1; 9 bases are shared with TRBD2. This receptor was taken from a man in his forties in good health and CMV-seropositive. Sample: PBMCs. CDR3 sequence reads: CASRPYYRGGANEQFF. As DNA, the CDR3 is TGCGCCAGCAGGCCCTACTATCGCGGGGGGGCTAATGAGCAGTTCTTC.